This T cell receptor beta chain was documented in a study of blood T cell repertoires in COVID-19 (TCRdb year 2020). The study in broad terms: The collaborator samples originated in the United States, Italy and Spain and spanned the acute and convalescent phases of COVID-19. The material from the prospective study consisted of cDNA or gDNA derived from T cells, B-cell-depleted T cells, or PBMCs. Deeply sampled blood TCRbeta repertoires from subjects exposed to, actively infected with, or recovered from COVID-19 were included in the dataset. A freely available public database, intended as a resource for researchers studying the immune response to SARS-CoV-2, is where the repertoires were released. Samples were obtained from the ongoing ImmuneRACE study (first 160 participants) and from 950 to 1,500 subjects provided by 6 global collaborators. Nearly every sample came with metadata listing a de-identified subject ID, COVID-19 status, age in years and sex. Where available, HLA class I and class II types were obtained from metadata supplied by the sample provider rather than from assay-based typing.

Here is what the overall study found, with its caveats: The quantity of clinical and demographic metadata differed by source and by participant and was supplied without curation.

Note on this clone: The antigen it binds to is not known. No per-base quality is available; no much larger clone lies one base away.

V is shortened by 4 bases, J by 10 bases, and the region joining them spans 17 bases. There are 14 amino acids in the CDR3, from cysteine to phenylalanine inclusive. Only the CDR3 portion is preserved as DNA: 42 bases, with reading frame beginning at the first base. Looking up the germline V gene (reference sequence) yields CDR1 SEHNR and CDR2 FQNEAQ. TCRbeta CDR3 regions were amplified from genomic DNA by means of the immunoSEQ Assay, a bias-controlled multiplex PCR. In the authors' own workflow: Within the assay, amplification of reference gene primers was used to estimate how many nucleated cells each sample contained. To quantify the absolute abundance of each unique TCRbeta CDR3 rearrangement, sequence reads were collapsed and filtered. Productive Simpson clonality was computed per sample as the square root of Simpson's diversity index over productive rearrangements. What TCRdb holds here is the immuneACCESS table cut down to in-frame rearrangements. Part of the clones is not present; checked against another copy, under half of the missing clones reflect an unresolved V gene, and the others are unexplained. The DNA gave D and trimming, while V, J and clone size come from that table. The sample contains roughly 200,000 clones, about 84% of them found a single time. Roughly 5.9% of the sample is held by the ten biggest clonotypes.

Enrolling through a virtual design, the prospective study's participants ranged in age from roughly 18 to 95 years and lived across some 22 United States geographic areas. In the prospective study, participants were assigned to cohorts based on the clinical history participants reported in a screening survey and a study questionnaire. Mobile phlebotomists in the prospective study collected whole blood, serum and a nasopharyngeal or oropharyngeal swab from every participant. Participants in the prospective study had the option to provide additional blood draws and questionnaires over an approximately 2-month period. Before DNA extraction, blood samples from the prospective study were shipped at room temperature or frozen.

The clonotype originates from a man in his forties or fifties with acute COVID-19. Sequencing was carried out using PBMCs or T cells enriched from blood (not recorded which). The rearrangement combines TRBV7-9 with TRBJ2-1; a weak D assignment points to TRBD2 (5 bases agree). The nucleotide sequence is given as TGTGCCAGCAGCTCCCCTAGGCGGGTTCGGGAGCAGTTCTTC. This yields the protein CASSSPRRVREQFF.